The 23 T cell receptor beta chains given below trace back to one sample, sequenced in a study of spatial heterogeneity in lung cancer. These receptors lack a known antigen. TCRdb reanalysed the 5' RACE reads using MiXCR and keeps one entry per CDR3 protein. The sample shows around 100,000 distinct CDR3 sequences, approximately 4.4% of them seen only once. Findings and limits, study-wide: How many expanded intratumoral alpha and beta TCRs were present tracked the tumor mutation count, which was a count of nonsynonymous mutations.

Time point defined: sample taken at primary tumor resection. The sequencing here drew on lung tumor tissue, taken at surgery. Receptors originate from a male donor with early-stage non-small cell lung cancer.

This clonotype was observed a few times. The chain links TRBV14 to TRBJ1-2, with 7 bases fitting TRBD1. Germline trimming cut 6 bases from V and 5 bases from J; bases unmatched to any gene: 12. Per the germline V gene, CDR1 is SGHDN and CDR2 is FVKESK. This CDR3 is 15 amino acids long. The CDR3 DNA sequence: TGTGCCAGCAGGACTACAGGGGTGACCGTTTATGGCTACACCTTC. Translating gives CASRTTGVTVYGYTF. The full variable domain, in which reference TRBV14 and TRBJ1-2 provide the parts outside the CDR3, is EAGVTQFPSHSVIEKGQTVTLRCDPISGHDNLYWYRRVMGKEIKFLLHFVKESKQDESGMPNNRFLAERTGGTYSTLKVQPAELEDSGVYFCASRTTGVTVYGYTFGSGTRLTVV.

This clonotype was seen at least ten times. The J gene is TRBJ2-7, the V gene TRBV11-2, with TRBD1 identical over 7 bases. From germline, CDR1 is SGHAT and CDR2 FQNNGV. Trimming at V came to 7 bases and at J to 2 bases, leaving 11 bases not matched to a gene. The CDR3 consists of 15 residues. The CDR3 loop is CASIGLRDRTYEQYF. For the CDR3, the DNA is TGTGCCAGCATTGGACTCCGGGACAGAACCTACGAGCAGTACTTC.

This clonotype appeared many times. The chain has TRBV20-1 and TRBJ2-7; D unresolved. CDR3 size: 11 residues. Trimming shortened V by 4 bases and J by 3 bases, and 7 bases separated the two germline ends. Germline V gene data show CDR1 as DFQATT and CDR2 as SNEGSKA (reference sequence). CDR3 nucleotide sequence: TGCAGTGCTATGACCGGCTACGAGCAGTACTTC. Amino acids: CSAMTGYEQYF.

The CDR3 DNA is TGTGCCAGCAGCTTGGGAACAGGGGTAGAGACCCAGTACTTC. This codes for CASSLGTGVETQYF. This chain links TRBV5-6 with TRBJ2-5; 7 nucleotides match TRBD1. V lost 0 bases and J lost 4; bases outside the gene matches: 3. This CDR3 is 14 amino acids long. CDR1 and CDR2 (germline): SGHDT, YYEEEE.

This clonotype occurred many times. This rearrangement joins TRBV4-1 to TRBJ1-4, with a possible D match to TRBD1 (5 bases). The CDR3 is 14 amino acids. V was trimmed by 0 bases and J by 4 bases, leaving 6 bases between them. In germline, CDR1 is MGHRA, CDR2 YSYEKL. The chain's CDR3 is CASSQEGGNEKLFF. In DNA, the CDR3 is TGCGCCAGCAGCCAAGAGGGGGGTAATGAAAAACTGTTTTTT.

This clonotype occurred many times. The genes are TRBV11-1 and TRBJ1-4; tentatively, D is TRBD1 (5 bases). CDR1 is SGHAT, CDR2 FQDESV, per germline (reference sequence). Trimming pared 5 bases from V and 7 bases from J, leaving 20 bases between. The CDR3 consists of 16 residues. The CDR3 here is CASSPDPGNGGEKLFF. In nucleotides, the CDR3 is TGTGCCAGCAGCCCAGACCCCGGAAACGGGGGTGAAAAACTGTTTTTT.

J is TRBJ1-5 and V is TRBV28; perhaps TRBD1 as D (6 bases). Trimming left V 5 bases short and J 2 bases short, with 16 bases between. Germline values: CDR1 MDHEN, CDR2 SYDVKM. This CDR3 region has 16 residues. CDR3 DNA: TGTGCCAGCAGTCCCCACACAGGGTGGGGCAATCAGCCCCAGCATTTT. Amino acid sequence: CASSPHTGWGNQPQHF.

V and J are TRBV11-2 and TRBJ1-6; D is unresolved. From germline, CDR1 is SGHAT and CDR2 FQNNGV. The CDR3 is 17 residues long. Deletions cut 4 bases from V and 0 bases from J, with 13 bases between. CDR3 in amino acids: CASSSNAASSYNSPLHF. In DNA form, the CDR3 reads TGTGCCAGCAGCTCGAATGCGGCAAGCTCCTATAATTCACCCCTCCACTTT.

The CDR3 DNA follows: TGTGCCAGCAGTTCGACAGGCTCTGGAAACACCATATATTTT. Its translation: CASSSTGSGNTIYF. This chain connects TRBV28 to TRBJ1-3; perhaps TRBD1 as D (6 bases). V dropped 4 bases and J dropped 0 bases, with 7 bases sitting between them. Germline assignment: CDR1 MDHEN and CDR2 SYDVKM. This CDR3 has 14 residues.

This clonotype showed up just a few times. This chain uses TRBV28 with TRBJ1-5; maybe TRBD1 (5 bases). Germline V gene sequence: CDR1 MDHEN, CDR2 SYDVKM. This CDR3 is 16 amino acids long. Trimming shortened V by 1 base and J by 3 bases, and 13 bases separated the two germline ends. CDR3 residues: CASSLSGEGSNQPQHF. The CDR3 DNA is TGTGCCAGCAGTTTATCGGGGGAAGGCTCCAATCAGCCCCAGCATTTT.

The V gene is TRBV5-1, the J gene TRBJ2-3; TRBD2 is a possible D gene (5 bases). The CDR3 spans 13 residues. V was clipped by 3 bases and J by 8 bases, with 13 bases between them. The germline V gene has CDR1 SGHRS and CDR2 YFSETQ. CDR3 loop: CASSWTGSGTQYF. The CDR3 bases are TGCGCCAGCAGCTGGACTGGTTCGGGTACGCAGTATTTT. Complete variable domain (other parts from reference TRBV5-1 and TRBJ2-3): KAGVTQTPRYLIKTRGQQVTLSCSPISGHRSVSWYQQTPGQGLQFLFEYFSETQRNKGNFPGRFSGRQFSNSRSEMNVSTLELGDSALYLCASSWTGSGTQYFGPGTRLTVL.

The gene calls are TRBV6-2 or TRBV6-3 and TRBJ1-1; a possible D gene is TRBD1 (5 bases). V dropped 6 bases and J dropped 10 bases, with 15 bases sitting between them. The germline V gene encodes CDR1 MNHEY and CDR2 SVGEGT. The CDR3 covers 12 residues. CDR3 coding DNA: TGTGCCAGCAGCCCCGGGGCCAGCGGAGCTTTCTTT. Protein: CASSPGASGAFF.

The V call is TRBV28, the J call TRBJ2-3; 11 nucleotides align to TRBD2. CDR3 size: 20 residues. In germline, CDR1 is MDHEN, CDR2 SYDVKM. Germline trimming cut 2 bases from V and 4 bases from J; bases unmatched to any gene: 17. Written as DNA, the CDR3 is TGTGCCAGCAGTTTAGGTTCAAAGCCTAGCGGGAGGATCGGACCAGATACGCAGTATTTT. This sequence encodes CASSLGSKPSGRIGPDTQYF. Using reference TRBV28 and TRBJ2-3 for the parts outside the CDR3, the full variable domain is DVKVTQSSRYLVKRTGEKVFLECVQDMDHENMFWYRQDPGLGLRLIYFSYDVKMKEKGDIPEGYSVSREKKERFSLILESASTNQTSMYLCASSLGSKPSGRIGPDTQYFGPGTRLTVL.

This clonotype was detected many times. The chain has TRBV28 and TRBJ1-5; no definite D call. The V gene's germline CDR1 is MDHEN and CDR2 SYDVKM. Between the trimmed V and J ends, which lost 5 bases and 0 bases, there was a span of 11 bases. The CDR3 consists of 15 residues. As DNA, the CDR3 is TGTGCCAGCAGTCCCTGGACCATTAGCAATCAGCCCCAGCATTTT. Amino acid sequence: CASSPWTISNQPQHF.

This clonotype came up many times. J is TRBJ2-7 and V is TRBV27; TRBD2 agrees at 10 bases. Unmatched junction bases numbered 7, after V lost 6 bases and J lost 2 bases. The CDR3 sequence is 15 residues long. Germline values: CDR1 MNHEY, CDR2 SMNVEV (reference sequence). CDR3 sequence reads: CASRITSGTTYEQYF. Written as DNA, the CDR3 is TGTGCCAGCAGAATTACTAGCGGGACGACCTACGAGCAGTACTTC.

This clonotype was seen at least ten times. The gene calls are TRBV4-2 and TRBJ2-3; TRBD2 agrees at 8 bases. Germline trimming cut 1 base from V and 3 bases from J; bases unmatched to any gene: 12. The CDR3 totals 18 residues. The germline V gene has CDR1 LGHNA and CDR2 YNFKEQ. The CDR3 DNA reads TGTGCCAGCAGCCAAGCCATATCGGGACTAGGTTCTACAGATACGCAGTATTTT. Protein product: CASSQAISGLGSTDTQYF.

This clonotype was counted at least ten times. V gene TRBV20-1 combines with J gene TRBJ2-1, with 9 bases that match TRBD2. Germline V gives CDR1 DFQATT, CDR2 SNEGSKA (reference sequence). CDR3 length: 14 residues. V was clipped by 6 bases and J by 4 bases; unmatched bases: 7. In nucleotides, the CDR3 is TGCAGTGCAAAACTAGCGGGTACATACAATGAGCAGTTCTTC. This encodes CSAKLAGTYNEQFF.

A few counts support this clonotype. The V and J genes are TRBV19 and TRBJ2-7; 8 nucleotides agree with TRBD2. The CDR3 covers 15 residues. Germline V gene lookup returns CDR1 LNHDA and CDR2 SQIVND (reference sequence). J gave up 3 bases and V 5 bases, and 9 bases lay outside the gene matches. The CDR3 coding sequence is TGTGCCAGTAGTCCCGGAGCGGGAGTCGTCTACGAGCAGTACTTC. This encodes CASSPGAGVVYEQYF.

The rearrangement uses TRBV14 and TRBJ2-7, with D possibly being TRBD2 (5 bases). Between the trimmed V and J ends, which lost 4 bases and 0 bases, there was a span of 10 bases. Germline CDR1 SGHDN, CDR2 FVKESK. This CDR3 region has 14 residues. CDR3 protein: CASSRSGSSYEQYF. The CDR3, as DNA: TGTGCCAGCAGCCGGTCGGGAAGCTCCTACGAGCAGTACTTC.

This clonotype was seen more than once but under ten times. The chain employs TRBV6-2 or TRBV6-3 and TRBJ2-1; D ambiguous. There are 14 residues in the CDR3. Per the germline V gene, CDR1 is MNHEY and CDR2 is SVGEGT. V lost 10 bases, J lost 1 base, and 14 bases lay in between. The CDR3 nucleotides read TGTGCCACCCGACCTTTGTGGTCCTACAATGAGCAGTTCTTC. As protein: CATRPLWSYNEQFF.

The sample holds a few counts of this clonotype. A junction end diverges from the germline sequence, so it may reflect a read error. The rearrangement uses TRBV7-8 and TRBJ2-1; D is unclear. CDR1 and CDR2 (germline): SGHVS, FQNEAQ. This CDR3 spans 12 amino acids. CDR3 in amino acids: CASSLAGQVLHF. Here the CDR3 DNA reads TGTGCCAGCAGCTTAGCGGGCCAGGTCCTGCATTTC.

This clonotype has at least ten counts. CDR3 sequence: CASTGTGGNIQYF. As DNA, the CDR3 is TGTGCCAGCACCGGGACAGGGGGCAACATTCAGTACTTC. The rearrangement links TRBV7-9 to TRBJ2-4, with 12 bases matching TRBD1. V gave up 7 bases and J gave up 7 bases; unmatched junction bases: 2. Germline-derived CDR1 and CDR2 are SEHNR and FQNEAQ (reference sequence). The CDR3 totals 13 residues.

This clonotype was recorded many times. The rearrangement uses TRBV18 and TRBJ2-3; D is possibly TRBD2 (5 bases). Trimming cost V 3 bases and J 4 bases, with 11 bases left between them. The CDR3 has 14 residues. Germline CDR1 is KGHSH and CDR2 is LQKENI. CDR3 amino acids: CASSPGLGADTQYF. The CDR3 DNA reads as TGTGCCAGCTCACCTGGACTGGGTGCAGATACGCAGTATTTT. The full variable domain, rest sourced from reference TRBV18 and TRBJ2-3, is NAGVMQNPRHLVRRRGQEARLRCSPMKGHSHVYWYRQLPEEGLKFMVYLQKENIIDESGMPKERFSAEFPKEGPSILRIQQVVRGDSAAYFCASSPGLGADTQYFGPGTRLTVL.